The next 14 T cell receptor beta chains were all read from a single sample in a study of long-term antiretroviral therapy in people with HIV. Runs used v3.0 of the immunoSEQ assay and were done at survey level. Profiled with immunoSEQ multiplex PCR; TCRdb holds only in-frame clones, not every one. The sample carries 15,000 to 20,000 clones, roughly 88% recorded once. Material: unsorted PBMCs, obtained roughly 2.3 years before starting antiretroviral therapy. The receptors here all came from a woman in her 30s with HIV.

This clone has just one count. The chain combines TRBV2 with TRBJ1-3; 12 bases map to TRBD1. The germline CDR1 and CDR2 sequences are SNHLY and FYNNEI. The CDR3 consists of 13 residues. The ends lost 6 bases at V and 7 bases at J; junction bases unmatched: 1. CDR3 nucleotide sequence: TGTGCCAGCAGGGGGACAGGGGGCAACACCATATATTTT. Translated: CASRGTGGNTIYF. Supplemented by reference TRBV2 and TRBJ1-3, the full variable domain reads EPEVTQTPSHQVTQMGQEVILRCVPISNHLYFYWYRQILGQKVEFLVSFYNNEISEKSEIFDDQFSVERPDGSNFTLKIRSTKLEDSAMYFCASRGTGGNTIYFGEGSWLTVV.

The V and J genes are TRBV30 and TRBJ2-3, with a weak D call TRBD2 (5 bases). This CDR3 spans 13 amino acids. With 2 bases removed from V and 0 bases from J, the gap between germline ends came to 6 bases. In germline, CDR1 is GTSNPN, CDR2 SVGIG (reference sequence). The CDR3 protein is CAWSRRSTDTQYF. CDR3 nucleotide sequence: TGTGCCTGGAGTCGGAGGAGCACAGATACGCAGTATTTT.

A single count supports this clone. The chain joins TRBV7-2 to TRBJ2-6; the D is unclear. The CDR3 runs 13 residues. Germline V gives CDR1 SGHTA, CDR2 FQGNSA. V lost 3 bases to trimming and J lost 3 bases, with 3 bases between them. CDR3 sequence reads: CASSFFGANVLTF. The CDR3 DNA follows: TGTGCCAGCAGCTTCTTTGGGGCCAACGTCCTGACTTTC.

J is TRBJ1-2 and V is TRBV4-1; maybe TRBD1 (6 bases). The CDR3 runs 15 residues. Germline CDR1 MGHRA, CDR2 YSYEKL. V lost 0 bases to trimming and J lost 1 base, with 9 bases between them. CDR3 DNA sequence: TGCGCCAGCAGCCAAGATACAGGGTATAACTATGGCTACACCTTC. Its translation: CASSQDTGYNYGYTF.

The chain uses TRBV2 and TRBJ1-1; D call uncertain. The CDR3 spans 13 residues. The V and J ends lost 1 base and 11 bases respectively, with 14 bases between them. The V gene's germline CDR1 is SNHLY and CDR2 FYNNEI. CDR3 residues: CASSEGTDKRAFF. The CDR3 DNA reads as TGTGCCAGCAGTGAAGGGACCGATAAACGGGCTTTCTTT.

The J gene is TRBJ2-1, the V gene TRBV4-3; the match to TRBD1 covers 7 bases. This CDR3 has 15 residues. Per germline, CDR1 LGHNA and CDR2 YSLEER. The V gene end was trimmed by 5 bases and the J gene end by 2 bases; junction bases not matched to a gene: 6. CDR3 DNA sequence: TGCGCCAGCAGCTCACACAGGGGAGCCTACAATGAGCAGTTCTTC. Translation: CASSSHRGAYNEQFF.

This clone is a singleton in its sample. The chain employs TRBV7-3 and TRBJ1-1; tentatively, D is TRBD1 (6 bases). This CDR3 contains 13 residues. V was pared by 4 bases and J by 10 bases, with 16 bases between. CDR1 is SGHTA, CDR2 FQGTGA, per germline. The CDR3 spells CASSSQIKGGAFF. The CDR3 DNA is TGTGCCAGCAGCTCCCAAATTAAGGGGGGAGCTTTCTTT.

The chain links TRBV30 to TRBJ1-6; D gene unclear. CDR3 length: 13 amino acids. The germline gives CDR1 GTSNPN, CDR2 SVGIG (reference sequence). V lost 4 bases, J lost 7 bases, and 11 bases lay in between. CDR3 in amino acids: CAWIGPGNSPLHF. CDR3 DNA sequence: TGTGCCTGGATAGGTCCGGGGAATTCACCCCTCCACTTT.

This rearrangement joins TRBV29-1 to TRBJ2-7; perhaps TRBD2 as D (5 bases). CDR1 is SQVTM and CDR2 is ANQGSEA in the germline V gene. This CDR3 has 11 residues. V shed 6 bases and J shed 3 bases, with 9 bases lying between them. The CDR3 region has the DNA TGCAGCGTCTACGGAGGCTACGAGCAGTACTTC. This translates into CSVYGGYEQYF.

This clone was recorded once. J is TRBJ2-1 and V is TRBV7-8; no reliable D call. This CDR3 contains 15 residues. Germline assignment: CDR1 SGHVS and CDR2 FQNEAQ. V dropped 2 bases and J dropped 0 bases, with 8 bases sitting between them. The DNA of the CDR3 is TGTGCCAGCAGCTTACAAGGCAGCTCCTACAATGAGCAGTTCTTC. This gives the protein CASSLQGSSYNEQFF.

J is TRBJ2-7 and V is TRBV10-3; tentatively, D is TRBD1 (6 bases). CDR1 and CDR2 (germline): ENHRY, SYGVKD. The CDR3 is 12 amino acids. Trimming stripped 6 bases from V and 4 bases from J, with 10 bases between. CDR3 sequence: CAISDDRYEQYF. CDR3 coding DNA: TGTGCCATCAGCGACGACAGGTACGAGCAGTACTTC.

This clone rates as medium-sized. V and J are TRBV5-5 and TRBJ2-7, with D possibly TRBD2 on 6 matching bases. The CDR3 sequence is 13 residues long. The V end was cut by 4 bases, the J end by 3 bases, with 11 bases between. Looked up from germline, CDR1 is SGHKS and CDR2 is YYEKEE (reference sequence). This CDR3 is CASSADGGYEQYF. CDR3 coding DNA: TGTGCCAGCAGCGCGGACGGGGGCTACGAGCAGTACTTC.

The chain links TRBV2 to TRBJ1-2; 8 nucleotides match TRBD1. The germline gives CDR1 SNHLY, CDR2 FYNNEI. The CDR3 covers 15 residues. After removal of 7 bases from V and 4 bases from J, the junction contained 11 bases not matched to a gene. CDR3 in DNA: TGTGCCAGCATCTGGGGGCAGGGGGCAGGCTATGGCTACACCTTC. Translation gives CASIWGQGAGYGYTF.

The CDR3 protein is CASSYGTGWSDTEAFF. The CDR3 DNA follows: TGCGCCAGCAGCTACGGGACAGGGTGGTCGGACACTGAAGCTTTCTTT. The V and J genes are TRBV5-1 and TRBJ1-1; TRBD1 matches at 9 bases. Losses at the gene ends were 3 bases for V and 3 bases for J; bases not matched to a gene: 9. This CDR3 comprises 16 residues. The V gene's germline CDR1 is SGHRS and CDR2 YFSETQ. The complete variable domain, with remaining parts taken from reference TRBV5-1 and TRBJ1-1, reads KAGVTQTPRYLIKTRGQQVTLSCSPISGHRSVSWYQQTPGQGLQFLFEYFSETQRNKGNFPGRFSGRQFSNSRSEMNVSTLELGDSALYLCASSYGTGWSDTEAFFGQGTRLTVV.